The 29 T cell receptor beta chains given below trace back to one sample, sequenced in a study of T-cell reconstitution after alpha-beta-depleted transplantation in children. Unique molecular identifiers were built into the TCRbeta library. TCRdb reprocessed the PCR reads via MiXCR and lists one record per CDR3 protein. The table includes more than 85,000 distinct CDR3 sequences, about a tenth detected once. This material consisted of PBMCs from the stem cell graft donor, taken from the stem cell graft. The receptors were gathered from a human donor who donated a stem cell graft to a child with acute lymphoblastic leukemia.

In its sample, this clonotype was seen a few times. V is TRBV7-8 and J is TRBJ2-3; 7 bases agree with TRBD2. Germline lookup yields CDR1 SGHVS and CDR2 FQNEAQ. CDR3 length: 15 amino acids. The V and J ends lost 3 bases and 3 bases, in that order; junction bases with no gene match: 6. The CDR3 coding sequence is TGTGCCAGCAGCTTCGAGACTAGCATTACAGATACGCAGTATTTT. Amino acid sequence: CASSFETSITDTQYF. Combining the CDR3 with reference TRBV7-8 and TRBJ2-3 gives the whole variable domain GAGVSQSPRYKVAKRGQDVALRCDPISGHVSLFWYQQALGQGPEFLTYFQNEAQLDKSGLPSDRFFAERPEGSVSTLKIQRTQQEDSAVYLCASSFETSITDTQYFGPGTRLTVL.

This clonotype has ten or more counts. V usage is TRBV4-3 and J usage is TRBJ2-2; possible D gene TRBD2, 7 bases. The germline V gene has CDR1 LGHNA and CDR2 YSLEER. Trimming cost V 4 bases and J 5 bases, with 14 bases left between them. The CDR3 length is 15 residues. In nucleotides, the CDR3 is TGCGCCAGCAGCCCTGGGGGGGCCGAGACCGGGGAGCTGTTTTTT. Translated: CASSPGGAETGELFF.

This clonotype was seen repeatedly, ten times or more. The chain has TRBV2 and TRBJ1-5; 11 bases are a match to TRBD1. The ends lost 6 bases at V and 0 bases at J; junction bases unmatched: 7. CDR1 SNHLY and CDR2 FYNNEI come from the germline V gene. The CDR3 has 17 amino acids. CDR3 sequence reads: CASRGTGGRFSNQPQHF. Here the CDR3 DNA reads TGTGCCAGCAGGGGGACAGGGGGTCGATTTAGCAATCAGCCCCAGCATTTT.

At least ten counts were recorded for this clonotype. The chain couples TRBV5-1 to TRBJ1-2; 9 nucleotides align to TRBD1. Germline lookup yields CDR1 SGHRS and CDR2 YFSETQ. V lost 0 bases and J lost 6; bases outside the gene matches: 3. This CDR3 contains 14 residues. CDR3 region: CASSLAQGADGYTF. CDR3 DNA: TGCGCCAGCAGCTTGGCACAGGGGGCGGATGGCTACACCTTC.

This clonotype occurred many times. The genes are TRBV5-1 and TRBJ2-1, with D possibly being TRBD2 (5 bases). This CDR3 is built from 12 residues. The V end lost 4 bases, the J end lost 4 bases, and 6 bases lay between the germline ends. CDR1 and CDR2 (germline): SGHRS, YFSETQ. CDR3 in amino acids: CASSTRYNEQFF. Here the CDR3 DNA reads TGCGCCAGCAGCACTAGATACAATGAGCAGTTCTTC.

This clonotype showed up many times. The chain carries TRBV19 and TRBJ1-1, with D perhaps matching TRBD1 (5 bases). CDR1 LNHDA and CDR2 SQIVND come from the germline V gene (reference sequence). This CDR3 region has 15 residues. Trimming cost V 3 bases and J 0 bases, with 11 bases left between them. The CDR3 DNA sequence: TGTGCCAGTAGTATCGGAGGACATTTGAACACTGAAGCTTTCTTT. Translating it yields CASSIGGHLNTEAFF.

This clonotype was detected ten times or more. The rearrangement joins TRBV7-9 to TRBJ1-1; 9 bases align to TRBD1. The CDR3 loop spans 12 amino acids. The junction had 5 bases not matched to a gene; V was cut back by 11 bases and J by 4 bases. Germline CDR1 SEHNR, CDR2 FQNEAQ (reference sequence). CDR3 DNA sequence: TGTGCCCTGGACAGGGGAAGCACTGAAGCTTTCTTT. The encoded protein is CALDRGSTEAFF.

Ten or more counts support this clonotype. V gene TRBV7-9 combines with J gene TRBJ2-3; D assignment may be TRBD1 or TRBD2 (5 bases each). Per the germline V gene, CDR1 is SEHNR and CDR2 is FQNEAQ (reference sequence). The CDR3 spans 13 residues. Trimming pared 3 bases from V and 4 bases from J, leaving 8 bases between. This CDR3 is CASSLGEADTQYF. The CDR3, as DNA: TGTGCCAGCAGCTTGGGGGAAGCAGATACGCAGTATTTT.

This clonotype has ten or more counts. CDR3 in amino acids: CSVQGISYNEQFF. The CDR3, as DNA: TGCAGTGTCCAGGGGATCTCTTACAATGAGCAGTTCTTC. V usage is TRBV20-1 and J usage is TRBJ2-1; perhaps TRBD1 as D (6 bases). Trimming took off 7 bases at V and 4 bases at J, with 14 bases between the two ends. CDR1 is DFQATT and CDR2 is SNEGSKA in the germline V gene (reference sequence). This CDR3 is built from 13 residues.

This clonotype was seen a single time. One base away lies a much larger clone, so this may be a sequencing read error. This chain links TRBV7-8 with TRBJ2-3; D is ambiguous. CDR3 size: 14 residues. Germline values: CDR1 SGHVS, CDR2 FQNEAQ. CDR3 in DNA: TGTGCCAGCAGCTTAACGCCGGCGGCAGATACGCAGTGTTTT. Its translation is CASSLTPAADTQCF.

This clonotype occurred many times. V and J are TRBV28 and TRBJ2-1; TRBD2 matches at 9 bases. The J segment lost 7 bases and the V segment lost 6 bases, leaving 10 bases of the junction unmatched. The CDR3 consists of 15 residues. Germline V gives CDR1 MDHEN, CDR2 SYDVKM. The CDR3 DNA sequence: TGTGCCAGCAGCCTGGGACTAGCCGATATGAATGAGCAGTTCTTC. Protein: CASSLGLADMNEQFF.

This clonotype was seen at least ten times. The chain recombines TRBV12-3 or TRBV12-4 with TRBJ1-2, with 8 nucleotides matching TRBD1. J was trimmed by 4 bases and V by 2 bases; bases with no gene match: 3. The CDR3 sequence is 14 residues long. The CDR3 spells CASSLLRGLYGYTF. CDR3 bases: TGTGCCAGCAGTTTACTCAGGGGGCTCTATGGCTACACCTTC.

The sample holds many counts of this clonotype. The chain recombines TRBV12-3 or TRBV12-4 with TRBJ2-6; D gene ambiguous. The CDR3 consists of 16 residues. Trimming removed 5 bases at V and 3 bases at J, with 14 bases between. The CDR3 is CASSLPGISGANVLTF. CDR3 in DNA: TGTGCCAGCAGTCTCCCTGGAATAAGTGGGGCCAACGTCCTGACTTTC.

This clonotype appeared many times. This sequence joins TRBV9 and TRBJ1-6, with 7 bases lining up with TRBD1. V lost 3 bases, J lost 7 bases, and 4 bases stayed unmatched. The CDR3 loop spans 14 amino acids. CDR1 SGDLS and CDR2 YYNGEE come from the germline V gene. In DNA, the CDR3 is TGTGCCAGCAGCGCGGGACAGTCGAATTCACCCCTCCACTTT. It codes for CASSAGQSNSPLHF.

The table lists this clonotype with many counts. The chain carries TRBV7-8 and TRBJ2-7, with TRBD2 as a possible D gene (6 bases). The CDR3 has 14 amino acids. V lost 2 bases and J lost 5, with 13 bases in between. CDR1 and CDR2 from the germline V gene are SGHVS and FQNEAQ. CDR3 in amino acids: CASSLRGYVDEQYF. The CDR3 nucleotides are TGTGCCAGCAGCTTACGGGGGTATGTCGACGAGCAGTACTTC.

This clonotype has at least ten counts. V usage is TRBV28 and J usage is TRBJ2-5; D may be TRBD1 (6 bases). The V gene's germline CDR1 is MDHEN and CDR2 SYDVKM. This CDR3 is 16 amino acids long. V lost 5 bases and J 6 bases, leaving 22 bases between the germline ends. In DNA form, the CDR3 reads TGTGCCAGCAGTCCCCCCGAGCAGGGGATCGGAAAGACCCAGTACTTC. Its protein product is CASSPPEQGIGKTQYF.

This clonotype was counted many times. Here the CDR3 DNA reads TGTGCCAGCAGCCGCCGACCGGGACAGGAATCCTACGAGCAGTACTTC. This encodes CASSRRPGQESYEQYF. V and J are TRBV6-5 and TRBJ2-7; 8 bases are shared with TRBD1. The CDR3 has 16 amino acids. Germline V gene sequence: CDR1 MNHEY, CDR2 SVGAGI. Unmatched junction bases numbered 11, after V lost 6 bases and J lost 1 base.

As concerns this clonotype: A clone one base away is much larger, so this may be a read error. The V call is TRBV27, the J call TRBJ1-1, with 7 nucleotides matching TRBD1. The CDR3 is made up of 14 amino acids. Germline loops: CDR1 MNHEY, CDR2 SMNVEV (reference sequence). With V trimmed by 6 bases and J by 4 bases, 8 bases remained unmatched. The CDR3 bases are TGTGCCAGCAGCCAAAGGCAGGGGGGCACTGAAGCTTTCTTT. It encodes CASSQRQGGTEAFF.

This clonotype was seen many times. The genes are TRBV5-1 and TRBJ1-6; D gene unclear. The CDR3 covers 13 residues. Trimming shortened V by 5 bases and J by 4 bases, and 7 bases separated the two germline ends. CDR1 and CDR2 (germline): SGHRS, YFSETQ. CDR3 region: CASSASYNSPLHF. The CDR3 bases are TGCGCCAGCAGTGCCAGTTATAATTCACCCCTCCACTTT.

This clonotype has a count of ten or more. The chain uses TRBV5-8 and TRBJ2-1; possibly TRBD1 for D (6 bases). Germline V gives CDR1 SGHTS, CDR2 YDEGEE. V was pared by 4 bases and J by 0 bases, with 11 bases between. This CDR3 is 15 amino acids long. The CDR3 reads CASSNREDSYNEQFF. The CDR3 nucleotides are TGTGCCAGCAGCAACAGGGAAGACTCCTACAATGAGCAGTTCTTC.

This clonotype was seen a few times. The chain employs TRBV4-3 and TRBJ1-6, with D perhaps TRBD1 (5 bases). V was shortened by 1 base and J by 6 bases, with 10 bases between the two germline ends. Germline-derived CDR1 and CDR2 are LGHNA and YSLEER. The CDR3 covers 15 residues. The CDR3 is CASSQGRGSNSPLHF. Written as DNA, the CDR3 is TGCGCCAGCAGCCAAGGGAGGGGCTCTAATTCACCCCTCCACTTT.

This clonotype was recorded many times. The V gene is TRBV7-2, the J gene TRBJ1-2; 7 positions match TRBD1. This CDR3 spans 13 amino acids. The V and J ends lost 5 bases and 8 bases, in that order; junction bases with no gene match: 8. Germline assignment: CDR1 SGHTA and CDR2 FQGNSA. For the CDR3, the DNA is TGTGCCAGCAGCATAGACAGGGAGCGGGGCTACACCTTC. Translation: CASSIDRERGYTF.

This clonotype was seen a handful of times. CDR3 DNA: TGTGCCAGCAGCGGGGGAGGATACAATGAGCAGTTCTTC. It yields the protein CASSGGGYNEQFF. The chain carries TRBV5-4 and TRBJ2-1; D possibly corresponds to TRBD2 (6 bases). The CDR3 consists of 13 residues. CDR1 and CDR2 (germline): SGHNT, YYREEE (reference sequence). Trimming shortened V by 4 bases and J by 4 bases, and 9 bases separated the two germline ends.

This clonotype has ten or more counts. V usage is TRBV5-1 and J usage is TRBJ2-3; perhaps TRBD1 as D (6 bases). V gave up 4 bases and J gave up 2 bases, with 23 bases separating them. Germline V gene sequence: CDR1 SGHRS, CDR2 YFSETQ. The CDR3 extends over 18 amino acids. The CDR3, as DNA: TGCGCCAGCAGCCCCCCTCGGGACAACCCTTTTTTCACAGATACGCAGTATTTT. It encodes CASSPPRDNPFFTDTQYF. The full variable domain, in which reference TRBV5-1 and TRBJ2-3 provide the parts outside the CDR3, is KAGVTQTPRYLIKTRGQQVTLSCSPISGHRSVSWYQQTPGQGLQFLFEYFSETQRNKGNFPGRFSGRQFSNSRSEMNVSTLELGDSALYLCASSPPRDNPFFTDTQYFGPGTRLTVL.

This clonotype was counted many times. No DNA is shown, since the ends of the CDR3 on it are uncertain; the CDR3 is the one TCRdb lists. J is TRBJ2-1 and V is TRBV21-1; the table's D gene call, TRBD2, was not cross checked with the DNA. TRBV21-1 is listed as a pseudogene. The CDR3 numbers 18 amino acids, ends counted. The CDR3 reads CASSKKVASGSHSNEQFF.

This clonotype was seen repeatedly, ten times or more. This chain links TRBV20-1 with TRBJ2-7; 7 bases fit TRBD2. Germline CDR1 reads DFQATT; CDR2 reads SNEGSKA (reference sequence). The trim removed 2 bases at V and 9 bases at J, leaving 13 bases unmatched. This CDR3 is 14 amino acids long. The CDR3 loop is CSARIGGGERGQYF. The CDR3 region has the DNA TGCAGTGCTAGAATCGGCGGGGGTGAGCGTGGGCAGTACTTC.

This clonotype was counted ten times or more. The V call is TRBV20-1, the J call TRBJ1-1; tentatively, D is TRBD1 (6 bases). Between the trimmed V and J ends, which lost 2 bases and 1 base, there was a span of 17 bases. The length of the CDR3 is 16 residues. CDR1 is DFQATT and CDR2 is SNEGSKA in the germline V gene (reference sequence). This CDR3 is CSARRELGGRNTEAFF. The CDR3 region has the DNA TGCAGTGCTAGAAGGGAGTTAGGGGGTCGGAACACTGAAGCTTTCTTT.

This clonotype was seen ten or more times. CDR3: CASSPLAGGALYEQYF. As DNA, the CDR3 is TGTGCCAGCAGTCCATTAGCGGGGGGGGCGCTCTACGAGCAGTACTTC. The rearrangement uses TRBV12-3 or TRBV12-4 and TRBJ2-7; 11 positions match TRBD2. V gave up 5 bases and J gave up 3 bases; unmatched junction bases: 9. This CDR3 spans 16 amino acids.

In this sample, this clonotype turned up a few times. The chain carries TRBV7-8 and TRBJ1-4; TRBD1 matches at 8 bases. This CDR3 is 18 amino acids long. V lost 4 bases to trimming and J lost 0 bases; unmatched junction nucleotides: 10. Germline V gene lookup returns CDR1 SGHVS and CDR2 FQNEAQ. The CDR3 nucleotides are TGTGCCAGCAGCTCCCGGACAGGGCTAAGATCAACTAATGAAAAACTGTTTTTT. Its translation is CASSSRTGLRSTNEKLFF.